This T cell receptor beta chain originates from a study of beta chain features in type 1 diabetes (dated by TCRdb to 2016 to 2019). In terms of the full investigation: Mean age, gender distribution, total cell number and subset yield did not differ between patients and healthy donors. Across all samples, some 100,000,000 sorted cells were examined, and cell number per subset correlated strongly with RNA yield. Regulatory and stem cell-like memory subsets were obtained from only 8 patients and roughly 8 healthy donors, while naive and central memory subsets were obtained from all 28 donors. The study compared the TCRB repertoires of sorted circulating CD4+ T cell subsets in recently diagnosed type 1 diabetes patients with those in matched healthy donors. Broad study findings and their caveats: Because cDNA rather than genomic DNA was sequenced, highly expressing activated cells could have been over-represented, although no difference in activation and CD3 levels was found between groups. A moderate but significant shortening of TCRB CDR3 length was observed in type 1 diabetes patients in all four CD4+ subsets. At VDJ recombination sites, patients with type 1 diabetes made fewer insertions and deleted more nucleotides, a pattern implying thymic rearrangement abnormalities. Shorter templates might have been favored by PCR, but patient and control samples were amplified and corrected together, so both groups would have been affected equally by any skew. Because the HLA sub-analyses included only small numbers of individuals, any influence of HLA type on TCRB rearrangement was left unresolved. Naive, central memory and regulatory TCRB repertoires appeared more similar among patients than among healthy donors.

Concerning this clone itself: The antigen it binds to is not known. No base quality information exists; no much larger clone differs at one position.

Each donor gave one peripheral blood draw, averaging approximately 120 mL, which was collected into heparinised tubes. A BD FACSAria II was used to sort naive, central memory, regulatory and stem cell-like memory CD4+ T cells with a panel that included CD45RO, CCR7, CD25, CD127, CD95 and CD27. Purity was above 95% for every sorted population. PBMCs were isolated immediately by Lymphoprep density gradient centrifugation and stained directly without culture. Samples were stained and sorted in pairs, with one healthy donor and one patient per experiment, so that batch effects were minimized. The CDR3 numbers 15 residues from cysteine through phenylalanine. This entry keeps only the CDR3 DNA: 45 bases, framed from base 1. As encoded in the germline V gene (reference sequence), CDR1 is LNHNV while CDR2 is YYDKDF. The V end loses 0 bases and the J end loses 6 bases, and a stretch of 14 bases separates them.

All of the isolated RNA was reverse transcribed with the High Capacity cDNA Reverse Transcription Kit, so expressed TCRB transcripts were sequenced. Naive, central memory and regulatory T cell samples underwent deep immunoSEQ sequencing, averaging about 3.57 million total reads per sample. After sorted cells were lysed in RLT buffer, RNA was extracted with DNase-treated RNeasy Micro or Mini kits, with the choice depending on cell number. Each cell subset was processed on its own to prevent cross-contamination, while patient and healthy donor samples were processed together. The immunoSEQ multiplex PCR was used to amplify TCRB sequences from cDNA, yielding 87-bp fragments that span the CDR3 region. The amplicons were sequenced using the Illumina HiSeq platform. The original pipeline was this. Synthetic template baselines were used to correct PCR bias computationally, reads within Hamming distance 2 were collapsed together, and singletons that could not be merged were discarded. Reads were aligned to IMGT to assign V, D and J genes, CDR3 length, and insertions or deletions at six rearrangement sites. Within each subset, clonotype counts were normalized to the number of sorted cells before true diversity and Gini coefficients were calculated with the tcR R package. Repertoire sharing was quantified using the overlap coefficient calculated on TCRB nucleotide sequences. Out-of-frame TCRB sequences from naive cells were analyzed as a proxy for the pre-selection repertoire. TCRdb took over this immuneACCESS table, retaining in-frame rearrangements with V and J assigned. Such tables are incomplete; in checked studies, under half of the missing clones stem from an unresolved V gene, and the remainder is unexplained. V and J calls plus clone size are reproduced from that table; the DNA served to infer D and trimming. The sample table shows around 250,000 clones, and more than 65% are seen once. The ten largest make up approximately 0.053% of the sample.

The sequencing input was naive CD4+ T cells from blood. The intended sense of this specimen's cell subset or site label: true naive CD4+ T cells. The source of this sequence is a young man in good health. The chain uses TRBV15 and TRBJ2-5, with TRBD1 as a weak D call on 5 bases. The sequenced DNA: TGTGCCACCAGCAGAGATACAGGCGGCGGCCAGACCCAGTACTTC. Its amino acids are CATSRDTGGGQTQYF.